This T cell receptor (beta chain) appears in the sequencing data of a study of post-analysis software for immune sequencing data. This clonotype appeared many times. Its specificity is unknown. The J segment lost 5 bases and the V segment lost 4 bases, leaving 7 bases of the junction unmatched. Germline CDR1 and CDR2: DFQATT and SNEGSKA (reference sequence). This CDR3 comprises 14 residues. Study findings and constraints: Higher frequency in patients than in controls was seen for 5 or 6 TRBV segments, with TRBV5-6, TRBV5-1 and TRBV20-1 among them.

Unique molecular identifiers had been added to the TCR beta cDNA libraries. With roughly 0.9 to 10 million T cells as the source, a few hundred thousand cDNA molecules resulted. TCRdb reprocessed the PCR reads with MiXCR, giving one entry per CDR3 protein. The table records 160,000 or so distinct CDR3 sequences, 36% of them present only once. The material was blood, obtained after autologous hematopoietic stem cell transplantation. The rearrangement links TRBV20-1 to TRBJ2-7; 11 bases line up with TRBD1. The clonotype comes from a girl between 5 and 17 years old with multiple sclerosis. CDR3 protein: CSAKLGQGVHEQYF. Here the CDR3 DNA reads TGCAGTGCTAAACTGGGACAGGGGGTCCACGAGCAGTACTTC.